These T cell receptor beta chains were read from a single sample in a study of OX40 agonist ivuxolimab in advanced cancers. The repertoire was sequenced with immunoSEQ multiplex PCR; TCRdb's copy has only in-frame clones and lacks some. The sample lists about 76,000 clones, approximately 80% seen once, with around 1.8% in the top ten. The material was CD4+ or CD8+ T cells sorted from blood, obtained in a trial of the OX40 agonist ivuxolimab. These receptor sequences come from an adult with an advanced solid tumor such as melanoma, head and neck, liver or kidney cancer. CDR3s include the opening cysteine and the closing phenylalanine or tryptophan. A D gene is named only where the DNA matches it firmly. Size values are once, few and many counts, or a class for expanded clones, and some rows have none.

. TRBJ2-1 TRBV6-6 TRBD2 CASSYSGGGASDEQFF TGTGCCAGCAGTTACTCAGGCGGGGGGGCCTCGGATGAGCAGTTCTTC
. TRBJ2-6 TRBV28 . CASSLLSVSGANVLTF TGTGCCAGCAGTTTATTGTCCGTCTCTGGGGCCAACGTCCTGACTTTC
. TRBJ1-5 TRBV18 TRBD1 CASSPADRGTQPQHF TGTGCCAGCTCACCCGCCGACAGGGGGACCCAGCCCCAGCATTTT
once TRBJ1-4 TRBV11-2 . CASSLRGITNEKLFF TGTGCCAGCAGCTTACGGGGCATAACTAATGAAAAACTGTTTTTT
. TRBJ1-5 TRBV7-6 TRBD1 CASSYTGGPTQPQHF TGTGCCAGCAGCTACACAGGGGGACCTACCCAGCCCCAGCATTTT
. TRBJ2-5 TRBV5-4 TRBD1 CASSMDRETQYF TGTGCCAGCAGCATGGACAGGGAGACCCAGTACTTC
. TRBJ1-2 TRBV18 . CASSPRDGYGYTF TGTGCCAGCTCACCACGTGACGGCTATGGCTACACCTTC
. TRBJ1-4 TRBV28 TRBD1 CASTPSQGAGEKLFF TGTGCCAGCACCCCCAGTCAGGGGGCTGGAGAAAAACTGTTTTTT
. TRBJ2-7 TRBV7-6 . CASSLLGDREQYF TGTGCCAGCAGCTTACTAGGGGACCGCGAGCAGTACTTC
. TRBJ1-3 TRBV30 TRBD1 CAWSVNDRVTGNTIYF TGTGCCTGGAGTGTAAATGACAGGGTGACTGGAAACACCATATATTTT
few TRBJ1-2 TRBV18 TRBD1 CASSPRTGSFDGYTF TGTGCCAGCTCACCACGGACAGGGTCATTTGATGGCTACACCTTC
. TRBJ1-2 TRBV7-2 . CASSLGGQGDYTF TGTGCCAGCAGCTTAGGGGGGCAGGGTGACTACACCTTC
once TRBJ1-5 TRBV2 TRBD1 CASSRDRGGNQPQHF TGTGCCAGCAGTCGGGACAGGGGTGGCAATCAGCCCCAGCATTTT
. TRBJ2-2 TRBV11-3 . CASSWAANTGELFF TGTGCCAGCAGCTGGGCAGCAAACACCGGGGAGCTGTTTTTT
. TRBJ2-5 TRBV11-2 TRBD1 CASSFQGAGETQYF TGTGCCAGCAGCTTTCAGGGGGCGGGAGAGACCCAGTACTTC
. TRBJ1-5 TRBV19 . CASKPSGDLVNQPQHF TGTGCCAGTAAACCGTCGGGGGATTTGGTCAATCAGCCCCAGCATTTT
. TRBJ2-1 TRBV18 TRBD1 CASSPLGTGVDEQFF TGTGCCAGCTCACCCCTGGGGACAGGGGTGGATGAGCAGTTCTTC
. TRBJ2-3 TRBV10-1 TRBD2 CASSVQCGGSTDTQYF TGCGCCAGCAGTGTTCAGTGCGGGGGAAGCACAGATACGCAGTATTTT
. TRBJ1-2 TRBV5-1 TRBD1 CASSLSGTGVRDDGYTF TGCGCCAGCAGCTTATCCGGGACAGGCGTCCGGGATGATGGCTACACCTTC
. TRBJ2-1 TRBV11-2 . CASSLGRAGYNEQFF TGTGCCAGCAGCTTAGGTCGGGCCGGGTACAATGAGCAGTTCTTC
. TRBJ1-1 TRBV29-1 . CSVELSANTEAFF TGCAGCGTTGAATTGTCAGCGAACACTGAAGCTTTCTTT
. TRBJ2-7 TRBV6-5 TRBD2 CASRPPGLAFEQYF TGTGCCAGCAGGCCCCCGGGACTAGCGTTCGAGCAGTACTTC
. TRBJ1-1 TRBV5-1 . CASRVTNTEAFF TGCGCCAGCAGGGTAACGAACACTGAAGCTTTCTTT
. TRBJ1-5 TRBV6-6 . CASSYRPHSNQPQHF TGTGCCAGCAGTTACCGGCCCCATAGCAATCAGCCCCAGCATTTT
. TRBJ1-2 TRBV9 . CASSVGAPGFGYTF TGTGCCAGCAGCGTAGGGGCCCCCGGATTTGGCTACACCTTC
. TRBJ2-1 TRBV4-2 . CASSQVPGEGRNEQFF TGTGCCAGCAGCCAAGTCCCGGGTGAGGGGCGGAATGAGCAGTTCTTC
. TRBJ1-1 TRBV2 . CASSEEGVGNLEAFF TGTGCCAGCAGTGAAGAAGGTGTGGGGAATCTCGAAGCTTTCTTT
. TRBJ2-1 TRBV7-2 . CASSWDPKGEQFF TGTGCCAGCAGCTGGGATCCGAAAGGTGAGCAGTTCTTC
. TRBJ1-3 TRBV6-6 . CASSYGGRVSGNTIYF TGTGCCAGCAGTTACGGGGGACGGGTCTCTGGAAACACCATATATTTT
. TRBJ1-4 TRBV5-1 . CASSSEGLGEKLFF TGCGCCAGCAGCTCGGAAGGTTTGGGAGAAAAACTGTTTTTT
. TRBJ1-1 TRBV6-1 . CASSDRGGVNTEAFF TGTGCCAGCAGTGACCGGGGCGGGGTGAACACTGAAGCTTTCTTT
. TRBJ2-7 TRBV29-1 . CSVGAGYEQYF TGCAGCGTTGGAGCCGGCTACGAGCAGTACTTC